This passage covers 15 T cell receptor beta chains from one sample sequenced in a study of blood T cell repertoires in COVID-19. Here immunoSEQ multiplex PCR was the method, and the copy in TCRdb shows in-frame clones only, minus some. The sample lists over 200,000 clones, 92% seen once, with around 1.2% in the top ten. The sequenced material came from peripheral blood. The receptors here all came from a man aged 25-45 years with acute or convalescent COVID-19.

The rearrangement uses TRBV19 and TRBJ2-3; 9 nucleotides agree with TRBD2. V lost 7 bases, J lost 2 bases, and 10 bases stayed unmatched. There are 16 residues in the CDR3. Germline loops: CDR1 LNHDA, CDR2 SQIVND (reference sequence). The CDR3 region is CASKDYSGGFTDTQYF. The CDR3 coding sequence is TGTGCCAGTAAGGATTATAGCGGGGGTTTCACAGATACGCAGTATTTT.

The V and J genes are TRBV9 and TRBJ1-1; D unclear. Germline CDR1 SGDLS, CDR2 YYNGEE. The CDR3 runs to 14 residues. V was clipped by 3 bases and J by 1 base, with 10 bases between them. Written as DNA, the CDR3 is TGTGCCAGCAGCGGCCATACAGCGAACACTGAAGCTTTCTTT. As protein: CASSGHTANTEAFF.

The genes are TRBV29-1 and TRBJ2-7; D perhaps matches TRBD2 (6 bases). V was trimmed by 5 bases and J by 0 bases, leaving 14 bases between them. This CDR3 has 14 amino acids. Germline CDR1 and CDR2: SQVTM and ANQGSEA. Written as DNA, the CDR3 is TGCAGCGTTTTAGAACTAGCCATCTCCTACGAGCAGTACTTC. Its translation: CSVLELAISYEQYF.

This clone was detected a few times. The chain carries TRBV7-2 and TRBJ1-6; D not certain. Trimming cost V 1 base and J 11 bases, with 9 bases left between them. The CDR3 is 13 residues long. Germline values: CDR1 SGHTA, CDR2 FQGNSA. This chain's CDR3 is CASSLVRETPLHF. DNA for the CDR3: TGTGCCAGCAGCTTAGTTCGGGAGACACCCCTCCACTTT.

This sequence joins TRBV4-1 and TRBJ2-1; 8 positions agree with TRBD2. The CDR3 covers 16 residues. Germline CDR1 MGHRA, CDR2 YSYEKL. The V gene end was trimmed by 0 bases and the J gene end by 1 base; junction bases not matched to a gene: 2. DNA for the CDR3: TGCGCCAGCAGCCAAGAGCGGGAGGTATCCTACAATGAGCAGTTCTTC. Translation: CASSQEREVSYNEQFF.

The J gene is TRBJ1-3, the V gene TRBV11-2; 11 bases map to TRBD1. The CDR3 extends over 16 amino acids. Germline CDR1 and CDR2: SGHAT and FQNNGV. V trimming: 5 bases; J trimming: 2 bases; junction bases outside the gene matches: 5. In DNA form, the CDR3 reads TGTGCCAGCAGCCCAGGACAGGGGGCGGCTGGAAACACCATATATTTT. Its translation is CASSPGQGAAGNTIYF.

The rearrangement joins TRBV2 to TRBJ1-2, with TRBD1 matching over 8 bases. Germline values: CDR1 SNHLY, CDR2 FYNNEI. V was clipped by 4 bases and J by 7 bases; unmatched bases: 5. This CDR3 comprises 13 residues. The CDR3 nucleotides read TGTGCCAGCAGTGCGGACAGGGAGCTTGGCTACACCTTC. Translated: CASSADRELGYTF.

The chain couples TRBV18 to TRBJ1-5; D gene unclear. The length of the CDR3 is 16 residues. V lost 5 bases and J lost 0, with 14 bases in between. Germline CDR1 is KGHSH and CDR2 is LQKENI. CDR3 amino acids: CASSAEGGYSNQPQHF. The CDR3 bases are TGTGCCAGCTCAGCCGAGGGAGGGTATAGCAATCAGCCCCAGCATTTT.

The V gene is TRBV30, the J gene TRBJ1-1, with D possibly TRBD1 on 6 matching bases. The CDR3 contains 13 residues. Trimming shortened V by 7 bases and J by 7 bases, and 19 bases separated the two germline ends. Germline-derived CDR1 and CDR2 are GTSNPN and SVGIG (reference sequence). In DNA, the CDR3 is TGTGCCTCGGTCGCGGGGGCGGGGGGTGAAGCTTTCTTT. As protein: CASVAGAGGEAFF.

The chain employs TRBV7-9 and TRBJ1-6, with D maybe TRBD1 (6 bases). The CDR3 loop spans 19 amino acids. V lost 1 base and J lost 9, with 25 bases in between. CDR1 is SEHNR, CDR2 FQNEAQ, per germline (reference sequence). The CDR3 DNA sequence: TGTGCCAGCAGCTTAGTATCCCTCAGAAACGGATCCAGGGGTTCACCCCTCCACTTT. Translation: CASSLVSLRNGSRGSPLHF. The full variable domain, its missing parts supplied by reference TRBV7-9 and TRBJ1-6, is DTGVSQNPRHKITKRGQNVTFRCDPISEHNRLYWYRQTLGQGPEFLTYFQNEAQLEKSRLLSDRFSAERPKGSFSTLEIQRTEQGDSAMYLCASSLVSLRNGSRGSPLHFGNGTRLTVT.

The rearrangement uses TRBV15 and TRBJ2-4, with TRBD2 matching 12 bases. This CDR3 is 16 amino acids long. In germline, CDR1 is LNHNV, CDR2 YYDKDF (reference sequence). After removal of 1 base from V and 6 bases from J, the junction contained 4 bases not matched to a gene. The CDR3 sequence: CATSRAGGLAGNIQYF. CDR3 nucleotide sequence: TGTGCCACCAGCAGAGCTGGGGGACTAGCGGGAAACATTCAGTACTTC.

V is TRBV7-2 and J is TRBJ1-2, with D hard to call. With 1 base removed from V and 5 bases from J, the gap between germline ends came to 8 bases. The V gene's germline CDR1 is SGHTA and CDR2 FQGNSA. The length of the CDR3 is 13 residues. The CDR3 region is CASSLGGEYGYTF. DNA for the CDR3: TGTGCCAGCAGCTTAGGCGGTGAATATGGCTACACCTTC.

V usage is TRBV19 and J usage is TRBJ1-1; 10 bases line up with TRBD1. Germline CDR1 is LNHDA and CDR2 is SQIVND (reference sequence). There are 15 residues in the CDR3. Losses at the gene ends were 3 bases for V and 8 bases for J; bases not matched to a gene: 9. The DNA of the CDR3 is TGTGCCAGTAGTATCTGGACAGGGGGAGTTTCGGAAGCTTTCTTT. Its translation: CASSIWTGGVSEAFF.

The rearrangement links TRBV29-1 to TRBJ2-7; 9 positions match TRBD2. Germline lookup yields CDR1 SQVTM and CDR2 ANQGSEA. With 5 bases clipped from V and 0 bases from J, the junction kept 11 bases outside the gene matches. The CDR3 is made up of 16 amino acids. The CDR3, as DNA: TGCAGCGTTCGAGCGGGAGGAGGTCATAGCTCCTACGAGCAGTACTTC. Protein product: CSVRAGGGHSSYEQYF.

This chain uses TRBV12-5 with TRBJ1-5, with a possible D match to TRBD1 (6 bases). Trimming stripped 1 base from V and 7 bases from J, with 11 bases between. The germline V gene encodes CDR1 LGHNT and CDR2 FRNRAP. The CDR3 is 14 amino acids. The CDR3 here is CASGLDGGRQPQHF. The CDR3 nucleotides read TGTGCTAGTGGTTTGGATGGGGGCAGACAGCCCCAGCATTTT.